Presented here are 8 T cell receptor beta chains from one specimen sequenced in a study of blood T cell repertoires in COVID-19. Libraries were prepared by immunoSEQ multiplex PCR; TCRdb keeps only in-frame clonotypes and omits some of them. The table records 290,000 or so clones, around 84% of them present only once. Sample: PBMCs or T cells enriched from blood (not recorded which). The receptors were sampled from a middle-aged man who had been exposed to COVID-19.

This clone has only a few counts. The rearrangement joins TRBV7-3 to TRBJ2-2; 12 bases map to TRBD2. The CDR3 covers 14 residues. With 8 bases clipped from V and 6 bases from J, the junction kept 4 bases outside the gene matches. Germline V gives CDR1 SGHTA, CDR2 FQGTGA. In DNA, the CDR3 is TGTGCCAGCCAACTAGCGGGAGGCGCCGGGGAGCTGTTTTTT. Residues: CASQLAGGAGELFF.

The CDR3 coding sequence is TGCGCCAGCAGCGTGGGACAGCCGAACACTGAAGCTTTCTTT. Protein: CASSVGQPNTEAFF. The chain uses TRBV5-1 and TRBJ1-1; 7 bases fit TRBD1. The CDR3 length is 14 residues. The germline V gene encodes CDR1 SGHRS and CDR2 YFSETQ. The V gene end was trimmed by 4 bases and the J gene end by 1 base; junction bases not matched to a gene: 4.

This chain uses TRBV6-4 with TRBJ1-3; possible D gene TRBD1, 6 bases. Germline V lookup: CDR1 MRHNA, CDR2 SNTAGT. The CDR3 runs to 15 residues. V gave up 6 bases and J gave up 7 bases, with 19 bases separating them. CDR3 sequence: CASRDRMRVDNTIYF. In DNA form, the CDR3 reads TGTGCCAGCAGAGACAGGATGAGGGTTGACAACACCATATATTTT.

In DNA, the CDR3 is TGTGCCACCAGTGAGTGGACTAGCGGGGGGAATGAGCAGTTCTTC. Translating gives CATSEWTSGGNEQFF. This sequence joins TRBV24-1 and TRBJ2-1; 14 nucleotides align to TRBD2. J lost 7 bases, V lost 4 bases, and 2 bases had no gene match. This CDR3 region has 15 residues. In germline, CDR1 is KGHDR, CDR2 SFDVKD.

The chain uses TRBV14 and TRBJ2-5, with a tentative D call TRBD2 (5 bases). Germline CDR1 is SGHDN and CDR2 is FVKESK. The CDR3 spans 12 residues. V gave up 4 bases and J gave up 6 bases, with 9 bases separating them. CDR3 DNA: TGTGCCAGCAGCCCCGCCGGGAAGACCCAGTACTTC. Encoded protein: CASSPAGKTQYF.

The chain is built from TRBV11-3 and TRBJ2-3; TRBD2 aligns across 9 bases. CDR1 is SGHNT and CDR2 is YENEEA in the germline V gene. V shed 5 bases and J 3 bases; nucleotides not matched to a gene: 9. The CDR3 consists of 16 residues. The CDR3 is CASSRNSGSDTDTQYF. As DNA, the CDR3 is TGTGCCAGCAGCCGAAATAGCGGGAGTGATACAGATACGCAGTATTTT.

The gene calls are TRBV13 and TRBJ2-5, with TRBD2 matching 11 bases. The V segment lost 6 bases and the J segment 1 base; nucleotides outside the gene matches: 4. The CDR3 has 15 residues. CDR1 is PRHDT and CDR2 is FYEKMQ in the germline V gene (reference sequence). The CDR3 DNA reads TGTGCCAGCAGTTCCGGGACTAGCGGCCAAGAGACCCAGTACTTC. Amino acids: CASSSGTSGQETQYF. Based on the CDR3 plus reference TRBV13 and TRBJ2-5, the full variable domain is AAGVIQSPRHLIKEKRETATLKCYPIPRHDTVYWYQQGPGQDPQFLISFYEKMQSDKGSIPDRFSAQQFSDYHSELNMSSLELGDSALYFCASSSGTSGQETQYFGPGTRLLVL.

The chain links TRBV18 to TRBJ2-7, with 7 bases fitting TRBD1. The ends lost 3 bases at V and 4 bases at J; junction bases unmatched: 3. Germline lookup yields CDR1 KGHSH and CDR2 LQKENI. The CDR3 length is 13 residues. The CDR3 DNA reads TGTGCCAGCTCACCTGGGACAGAGTACGAGCAGTACTTC. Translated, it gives CASSPGTEYEQYF.